This T cell receptor beta chain comes out of a study of Graves' ophthalmopathy and Graves' hyperthyroidism. Overall study context: Specimen type is peripheral blood, obtained at initial diagnosis before any treatment. General study results and limits: Its predictions of ophthalmopathy progression gave the model roughly 71% sensitivity and 72% to 75% specificity. In blood appeared most of the expanded thyroid clonotypes whose frequency exceeded 0.001.

About this clonotype itself: Its antigen is not identified.

The CDR3 covers 12 residues. CDR1 LGHNT and CDR2 FRNRAP come from the germline V gene. V lost 3 bases to trimming and J lost 10 bases, with 12 bases between them. Investigators amplified TCR beta CDR3 regions from RNA transcripts. The first-round RT-PCR employed HTBI primers together with the Qiagen OneStep RT-PCR kit. A multiplex PCR was then performed as the second round. TCRdb re-called the multiplex PCR reads with MiXCR, one entry per CDR3 protein. The sample holds 150,000 to 200,000 distinct CDR3 sequences, around 39% seen once. The sample comprised peripheral blood. V is TRBV12-5 and J is TRBJ1-2, with D perhaps matching TRBD1 (6 bases). This receptor was obtained from a man aged 25-45 years with Graves' ophthalmopathy. The CDR3 nucleotides read TGTGCTAGTGGTTTAGGGGGGATGGACTACACCTTC. It codes for CASGLGGMDYTF.